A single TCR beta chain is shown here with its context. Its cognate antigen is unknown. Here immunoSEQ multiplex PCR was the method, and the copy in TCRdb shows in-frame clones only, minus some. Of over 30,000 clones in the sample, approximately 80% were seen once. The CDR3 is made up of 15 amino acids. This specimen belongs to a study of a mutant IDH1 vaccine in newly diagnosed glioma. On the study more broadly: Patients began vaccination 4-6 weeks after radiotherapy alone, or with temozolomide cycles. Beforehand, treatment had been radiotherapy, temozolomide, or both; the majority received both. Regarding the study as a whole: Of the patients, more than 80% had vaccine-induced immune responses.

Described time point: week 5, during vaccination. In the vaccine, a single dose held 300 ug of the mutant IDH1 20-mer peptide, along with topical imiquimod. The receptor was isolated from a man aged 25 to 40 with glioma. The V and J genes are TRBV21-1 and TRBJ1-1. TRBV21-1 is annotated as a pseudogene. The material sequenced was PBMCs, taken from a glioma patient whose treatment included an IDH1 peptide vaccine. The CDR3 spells CASSARGGVNTEAFF. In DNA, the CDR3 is TGTGCCAGCAGCGCACGGGGGGGTGTGAACACTGAAGCTTTCTTT.